What follows is one TCR beta chain and its context. V was clipped by 5 bases and J by 4 bases; unmatched bases: 7. Germline values: CDR1 SGHRS, CDR2 YFSETQ. This CDR3 is 14 amino acids long. Profiled with immunoSEQ multiplex PCR; TCRdb holds only in-frame clones, not every one. The table shows hundreds of thousands of clones, with 87% occurring only once. The data originate from a study of shared T cell receptors in the human thymus. The sample was also linked to a second study, of human thymus T cells. That study adds: Having surgery to correct congenital heart defects, healthy Finnish infants acted as the donors. The thymus was resected at corrective cardiac surgery.

Source material: thymocytes. The source is a boy in the first two years of life with a congenital heart defect. V usage is TRBV5-1 and J usage is TRBJ2-5, with 8 bases matching TRBD2. The CDR3 loop reads CASRGPAGAETQYF. CDR3 nucleotides: TGCGCCAGCAGGGGGCCAGCGGGAGCAGAGACCCAGTACTTC.